This TCR beta chain was observed in a study of cytomegalovirus exposure and HLA in healthy donors (dated by TCRdb to the late 2010s). Regarding the complete study: In an earlier analysis of approximately 640 of the donors, less than 350 Gb of sequence data and about 110 million unique TCR beta sequences from about 179 million T cells were reported. Approximately 300 gigabases of sequencing data and roughly 81 million unique TCR sequences made up an early release that covered 500 to 650 HLA-typed donors. Among the roughly 430 genotyped donors, 81% belonged to the genetic ancestry cluster associated with self-reported Caucasian donors. The study aimed to test whether cataloging public T cell receptors could reveal signatures of past pathogen exposure. Using immunosequencing, the study profiled T cell repertoires from roughly 650 subjects and related those repertoires to cytomegalovirus serostatus. A separate validation cohort of 100 to 150 different subjects was used in addition to the 666-subject first cohort. To predict cytomegalovirus infection status, the study brought together high-throughput TCR immunosequencing, statistical association of individual TCRs with disease status, and machine learning. To study patterns of TCR occurrence, a later analysis re-analyzed previously published TCR beta repertoires from 700 or so donors and added high-resolution HLA genotyping. In the later analysis, no new phenotypic data were used to find candidate immune exposures; instead, reliance was placed on TCR beta sequences and their occurrence across donors. In an earlier analysis of several hundred of the donors, high-throughput TCR beta sequencing was used to judge whether each TCR beta V gene segment behaved as functional or pseudogenic. Donor age, sex, ethnicity and CMV serostatus were compiled together with the repertoire data. A later genetic analysis used genome-wide SNP genotypes for about 65% of the 666 donors, treating that subset as a discovery cohort. All discovery cohort repertoires had been generated using a single sequencing platform. Class I and class II HLA loci were covered by the typing at four-digit resolution. Typing coverage varied by locus: about 620-640 donors for A, B, C, DRB1 and DQB1; roughly 500 for DQA1; about 570 for DPA1; roughly 450 for DPB1. About five DR-DQ haplotypes were handled as single units for association and clustering, since linkage in the cohort was strong. On average, around 230,000 unique TCR beta nucleotide sequences were sequenced per donor among more than 350 genotyped donors of the cohort, with roughly 20% of those sequences being non-productive. The paper's findings and limits, for the study overall: Linkage disequilibrium might explain the correlated functional status among segregating V segments, but an unknown experimental factor could not be ruled out. In a later analysis, HLA-associated TCR beta chains showed more clonal expansion and lower generation probabilities than non-associated chains that were equally common. In a later analysis, TCR association rates were found to vary across HLA loci, with the most associated TCRs seen for DRB1 alleles and the fewest for HLA-C alleles. For the cohort, immune exposure information was limited to CMV serostatus. When HLA alleles, especially DR and DQ, strongly co-occurred, attributing TCR associations to individual alleles was difficult. In an earlier analysis of around 600 of the donors, most TCR beta V segments were observed in productive rearrangements about 90% or about 30% of the time, broadly matching IMGT annotations. In a later analysis, most CMV-associated TCR beta chains were found to appear HLA-restricted, with HLA associations seemingly driven largely by CMV exposure. Cytomegalovirus status was reported to be diagnosed by the classifier with high specificity and sensitivity in both the original and validation cohorts. The cohort was sequenced for TCR beta chains only, and without alpha or paired-chain data the features that could be detected were limited. A later analysis reported that several top co-occurrence clusters appeared linked to parvovirus B19, influenza, CMV and Epstein-Barr virus. Seventeen rarely observed V segments, including chromosome 9 orphons, were excluded from the earlier analysis of about 600 of the donors because counts were too low. A cluster of highly shared sequence variants was judged likely to be a technical artifact of the sequencing pipeline. Sequencing depth was assumed to be roughly uniform across donors in the presence/absence analyses, though that assumption may not hold. The authors suggested that the approach could potentially be generalized to other disease states and immunological phenotypes. The 87-base-pair reads could not distinguish some IMGT-functional V segments, including TRBV6-2 and TRBV6-3, so those segments were excluded. V-gene and J-gene trimming of TCR beta chains was associated with a missense DCLRE1C variant in a later genetic analysis, and the association was replicated in an independent cohort. A total of roughly 160 TCR beta chains were listed by the study as associated with cytomegalovirus. Three of the identified cytomegalovirus-associated TCR beta chains were confirmed in vitro to be specific for cytomegalovirus antigens. Because some donors lacked HLA typing at each locus, the association tests relied only on the typed subset. A further reported finding was that TCR beta sequences accurately predicted the HLA-A and HLA-B alleles for most subjects in the first cohort. Specific HLA alleles were associated with over 15,000 TCR beta sequences at a false discovery rate of 0.05 in a later analysis. Most TCR sequences were seen in very few donors, while some public TCRs were found in many individuals. A later genetic analysis reported fewer N-insertions in productive TCRs among donors in an Asian-associated ancestry cluster than the 666-donor mean.

The receptor library was made with the immunoSEQ multiplex PCR assay. The multiplex PCR relied on a mix of 60 forward primers for TCR Vbeta segments and 13 reverse primers for TCR Jbeta segments. Amplification of the CDR3 region of rearranged TCR beta genes was performed with a multiplex PCR assay on genomic DNA. The amplified TCR beta libraries were sequenced on the Illumina HiSeq System as 87-base-pair reads. As for the authors' bioinformatics: A later analysis tallied about 77 million unique TCR beta chains across the 666 repertoires, and about 10 million of those chains were shared by two or more donors. To remove PCR and sequencing errors, raw reads were error-corrected and collapsed into unique sequences using a nearest-neighbor algorithm that merged closely related sequences. CDR3 sequences were aligned to IMGT reference sequences to assign V, D and J gene segments. For a sequence to be retained, a match of at least six nucleotides was required to both a V gene segment and a J gene segment. Rearrangements were called productive when the CDR3 lacked stop codons and stayed in frame with V and J; all others were non-productive. CDR3 was defined according to IMGT convention as the region running from the second conserved V-encoded cysteine to the conserved J-encoded phenylalanine. In an earlier analysis of around 570 of the donors, sequences lacking an unambiguous match to a single V gene segment were excluded. In an earlier analysis of roughly 600 of the donors, a V segment was called functional when productive rearrangements were above 56.7%, and segregating when the standard deviation between donors exceeded 5%. A statistical classification framework was built to diagnose cytomegalovirus status from the catalog of TCR beta chain sequences. In a later analysis, TCR nucleotide sequences were compared against IMGT/GENE-DB human TR gene sequences so that V and J genes could be assigned. A later analysis assigned CDR3 sequences and most-parsimonious VDJ recombination scenarios with the TCRdist pipeline. A later analysis defined each TCR beta chain by its CDR3 amino acid sequence plus V-gene family, and excluded reads lacking a unique V-gene family. In a later analysis, nearly 600 highly shared, low-generation-probability nucleotide sequences were removed to address suspected cross-contamination and a sequencing artifact. In a later analysis, a clonal expansion index was calculated for each public chain from normalized within-repertoire ranks of inferred template counts. In a later analysis, generation probabilities were computed using a VDJ recombination model fitted to out-of-frame rearrangements, and the results were checked against IGoR. Hypergeometric tests were used in a later analysis to score TCR-TCR, TCR-HLA and TCR-CMV co-occurrence, with a repertoire-size bias correction applied to the TCR pairs. False discovery rates were estimated in a later analysis by permuting HLA or CMV assignments 20 times. In a later analysis, co-occurring TCRs were grouped using DBSCAN, and TCRdist sequence similarity was added for clustering within HLA-allele-positive subsets. For co-occurrence clustering, repertoires with fewer than 30,000 or more than 120,000 public chains were excluded, along with five repertoires with anomalous nucleotide sharing. TCRdb stores this immuneACCESS table with in-frame sequences only. Part of the clones is absent; in the studies checked, under half of the shortfall reflects unresolved V genes, and no reason is known for the rest. That table furnishes V, J and clone size, whereas the DNA furnished D and trimming. For this sample there are 200,000 or so clones; roughly 77% appear just once. The ten largest make up approximately 0.39% of the sample.

The cohort was made up of roughly 670 healthy bone marrow donors. Cohort members were all nominally healthy when sampled, although unrecorded immune exposures were likely present. The donor tested CMV seropositive, placing the donor among the 310 or so seropositive members of the cohort. Each donor provided a peripheral blood sample, and peripheral blood mononuclear cells were used for TCR beta sequencing. Genomic DNA was extracted from the blood cell samples with the Qiagen DNeasy Blood Extraction Kit. The table lists this clone with a count of one. What antigen it recognizes has not been identified. No base quality information exists; no much larger clone differs at one position. CDR1 and CDR2, per the germline V gene (reference sequence), are MNHEY and SMNVEV. The CDR3 spans 15 residues, from the cysteine through the phenylalanine. The CDR3 DNA has 45 bases and is translated from base 1. For this chain, trimming is 7 bases at the V end and 2 bases at the J end, and the number of junction bases without a gene match is 8.

This receptor was obtained from a male donor in good health and CMV-seropositive. This chain joins TRBV27 to TRBJ2-7; 10 bases in the junction line up with TRBD1. Sample: PBMCs. The CDR3 is CASTPRDRGTYEQYF. In nucleotide form, the sequence is TGTGCCAGCACCCCCCGGGACAGGGGAACCTACGAGCAGTACTTC.